The rows below give T cell receptor beta chains drawn from one sample of a study of vaccination and CD4 T cells after COVID-19. TCRdb reprocessed the PCR reads via MiXCR and lists one record per CDR3 protein. The sample has around 8,100 distinct CDR3 sequences; 61% are singletons. These receptors have no known antigen. The sequencing here drew on cultured CD4+ T cells from blood, taken after SARS-CoV-2 vaccination. Receptors originate from a human donor with COVID-19. The conserved cysteine and the conserved F or W are not part of the CDR3 here. The order of the fields is V gene, J gene, CDR3 length, CDR3 protein.

V gene: TRBV2
J gene: TRBJ2-1
CDR3 length: 9
CDR3 protein: ASNSYNEQF

V gene: TRBV27
J gene: TRBJ2-3
CDR3 length: 14
CDR3 protein: ASSKRTSGGPGPQY

V gene: TRBV6-1
J gene: TRBJ2-5
CDR3 length: 12
CDR3 protein: ASSEYYRRETQY

V gene: TRBV5-4
J gene: TRBJ1-2
CDR3 length: 13
CDR3 protein: ASSAGDRGNHGYT

V gene: TRBV6-5
J gene: TRBJ2-7
CDR3 length: 12
CDR3 protein: ASSYRGTRREQY

V gene: TRBV7-2
J gene: TRBJ1-1
CDR3 length: 12
CDR3 protein: ASSADRAGTEAF

V gene: TRBV15
J gene: TRBJ1-5
CDR3 length: 10
CDR3 protein: ATSRDIQPQH

V gene: TRBV7-6
J gene: TRBJ2-3
CDR3 length: 11
CDR3 protein: ASSAGGPNTQY

V gene: TRBV2
J gene: TRBJ2-5
CDR3 length: 11
CDR3 protein: ASRGFGSGTQY

V gene: TRBV27
J gene: TRBJ1-5
CDR3 length: 10
CDR3 protein: ASFEQHQPQH

V gene: TRBV12-3/TRBV12-4
J gene: TRBJ1-4
CDR3 length: 13
CDR3 protein: ASSFGDRDNEKLF

V gene: TRBV27
J gene: TRBJ1-5
CDR3 length: 15
CDR3 protein: ASRWQGPILSNQPQH

V gene: TRBV7-9
J gene: TRBJ2-3
CDR3 length: 13
CDR3 protein: ASSPGTRSSDTQY

V gene: TRBV5-1
J gene: TRBJ2-5
CDR3 length: 12
CDR3 protein: ASTERQERRTQY

V gene: TRBV7-2
J gene: TRBJ1-2
CDR3 length: 14
CDR3 protein: ASSLRQGRKLYGYT

V gene: TRBV20-1
J gene: TRBJ1-2
CDR3 length: 13
CDR3 protein: SARDLGIGGYGYT

V gene: TRBV6-2/TRBV6-3
J gene: TRBJ1-5
CDR3 length: 12
CDR3 protein: ASSWTGGLQPQH

V gene: TRBV30
J gene: TRBJ1-2
CDR3 length: 9
CDR3 protein: AWSVGNGYT

V gene: TRBV20-1
J gene: TRBJ1-5
CDR3 length: 11
CDR3 protein: SAGRQGGQPQH

V gene: TRBV10-2
J gene: TRBJ2-3
CDR3 length: 10
CDR3 protein: ATGTGGPPRY

V gene: TRBV5-1
J gene: TRBJ1-2
CDR3 length: 12
CDR3 protein: ASTVDRAHYGYT

V gene: TRBV27
J gene: TRBJ1-1
CDR3 length: 13
CDR3 protein: ASSIGTALGTEAF

V gene: TRBV19
J gene: TRBJ2-5
CDR3 length: 11
CDR3 protein: ASSIGQAGTQY

V gene: TRBV24-1
J gene: TRBJ2-5
CDR3 length: 12
CDR3 protein: ATSGEGWEKTQY

V gene: TRBV7-2
J gene: TRBJ1-5
CDR3 length: 11
CDR3 protein: ASSLGGHQPQH

V gene: TRBV9
J gene: TRBJ2-7
CDR3 length: 12
CDR3 protein: ASSLTLQGYEQY

V gene: TRBV5-1
J gene: TRBJ2-5
CDR3 length: 12
CDR3 protein: ASSSSGGGETQY

V gene: TRBV9
J gene: TRBJ1-1
CDR3 length: 12
CDR3 protein: ASSVDAANTEAF

V gene: TRBV29-1
J gene: TRBJ2-5
CDR3 length: 10
CDR3 protein: SVQTGPETQY